The 7 T cell receptor beta chains below were found in one sample sequenced in a study of blood T cell repertoires in COVID-19. Some clones are missing from TCRdb's copy, which holds only in-frame ones; the method was immunoSEQ multiplex PCR. The top ten hold less than 3% of the sample, which has 250,000 to 400,000 clones, 75% to 90% seen once. The specimen was peripheral blood. All receptors come from a woman in her 30s with COVID-19, enrolled during active disease.

This chain uses TRBV2 with TRBJ1-4, with TRBD1 matching 9 bases. Germline assignment: CDR1 SNHLY and CDR2 FYNNEI. V lost 6 bases to trimming and J lost 5 bases; unmatched junction nucleotides: 1. This CDR3 spans 13 amino acids. The CDR3 is CASRGQGNEKLFF. CDR3 nucleotides: TGTGCCAGCAGGGGACAGGGAAATGAAAAACTGTTTTTT.

The count of this clone is one. This chain connects TRBV6-5 to TRBJ1-4, with 11 bases lining up with TRBD1. The CDR3 has 15 amino acids. Germline CDR1 MNHEY, CDR2 SVGAGI. J gave up 7 bases and V 6 bases, and 7 bases lay outside the gene matches. The CDR3 coding sequence is TGTGCCAGCAGCCCGGACAGGGGGCGCTTTGAAAAACTGTTTTTT. Translating gives CASSPDRGRFEKLFF.

The chain couples TRBV19 to TRBJ2-1; 14 bases are a match to TRBD2. V was clipped by 6 bases and J by 4 bases; unmatched bases: 5. The germline CDR1 and CDR2 sequences are LNHDA and SQIVND (reference sequence). The CDR3 has 16 amino acids. The CDR3 spells CASRGLAGEMYNEQFF. DNA of the CDR3: TGTGCCAGTAGGGGACTAGCGGGAGAAATGTACAATGAGCAGTTCTTC.

The J gene is TRBJ1-1, the V gene TRBV7-8, with D tentatively TRBD1 (6 bases). The CDR3 loop spans 14 amino acids. Trimming shortened V by 1 base and J by 7 bases, and 13 bases separated the two germline ends. CDR1 is SGHVS and CDR2 is FQNEAQ in the germline V gene. The CDR3 region is CASSLEGDGLEAFF. The CDR3 coding sequence is TGTGCCAGCAGCTTAGAGGGGGACGGCCTTGAAGCTTTCTTT.

This clone appeared a single time. The CDR3 DNA follows: TGTGCCAGCAGTCCCTCCGGGACAGGGTCCGCGGACACTGAAGCTTTCTTT. This sequence encodes CASSPSGTGSADTEAFF. The chain has TRBV28 and TRBJ1-1, with 9 bases identical to TRBD1. Germline trimming cut 5 bases from V and 3 bases from J; bases unmatched to any gene: 13. Germline loops: CDR1 MDHEN, CDR2 SYDVKM. The CDR3 spans 17 residues. The complete variable domain, with remaining parts taken from reference TRBV28 and TRBJ1-1, reads DVKVTQSSRYLVKRTGEKVFLECVQDMDHENMFWYRQDPGLGLRLIYFSYDVKMKEKGDIPEGYSVSREKKERFSLILESASTNQTSMYLCASSPSGTGSADTEAFFGQGTRLTVV.

V is TRBV2 and J is TRBJ2-4; D may be TRBD2 (7 bases). Trimming shortened V by 3 bases and J by 7 bases, and 22 bases separated the two germline ends. The V gene's germline CDR1 is SNHLY and CDR2 FYNNEI. CDR3 size: 17 residues. Here the CDR3 DNA reads TGTGCCAGCAGTGAGTTCGGGGGGCGCTCCCCGCGGAACATTCAGTACTTC. This sequence encodes CASSEFGGRSPRNIQYF.

The gene calls are TRBV7-9 and TRBJ1-4, with a tentative D call TRBD1 (5 bases). V dropped 5 bases and J dropped 8 bases, with 12 bases sitting between them. Germline CDR1 SEHNR, CDR2 FQNEAQ (reference sequence). The CDR3 has 13 amino acids. CDR3 DNA: TGTGCCAGCAGCCCCGTGGGGGGGGAAAAACTGTTTTTT. Protein product: CASSPVGGEKLFF.